The rows below give T cell receptor beta chains drawn from one sample of a study of cytomegalovirus exposure and HLA in healthy donors. The data were produced by immunoSEQ multiplex PCR, yet TCRdb's version contains in-frame clones alone and is incomplete. This sample has some 190,000 clones, with roughly 77% found just once. The sequenced sample consisted of PBMCs. These TCRs come from a woman in her thirties in good health and CMV-seronegative. The CDR3 runs from the conserved cysteine through the conserved F or W. The D gene is left open where the match is weak. The size field is filled for only some rows; it gives once, few, many or a size class.

J: TRBJ2-5; size: NA; V: TRBV5-1; D: NA; DNA: TGCGCCAGCAGCTTGGGCGGAGGGTCAGAGACCCAGTACTTC; CDR3: CASSLGGGSETQYF
J: TRBJ2-5; size: NA; V: TRBV5-6; D: TRBD1; DNA: TGTGCCAGCAGCTCGACAGGGAGAAGTCAAGAGACCCAGTACTTC; CDR3: CASSSTGRSQETQYF
J: TRBJ1-2; size: NA; V: TRBV5-1; D: NA; DNA: TGCGCCAGCAGCCTGAGGTTGGGAGCTAACTATGGCTACACCTTC; CDR3: CASSLRLGANYGYTF
J: TRBJ2-1; size: NA; V: TRBV5-4; D: TRBD2; DNA: TGTGCCAGCAGCTTGGCCAATAGCGGGGGGGCGTACAATGAGCAGTTCTTC; CDR3: CASSLANSGGAYNEQFF
J: TRBJ2-2; size: once; V: TRBV19; D: TRBD2; DNA: TGTGCCAGTAGTATAGCTTCGCTAGCGGGGGTATTGGGGGAGCTGTTTTTT; CDR3: CASSIASLAGVLGELFF
J: TRBJ2-2; size: NA; V: TRBV5-4; D: NA; DNA: TGTGCCAGCAGCCTCGGGGGACGGGGGGAGCTGTTTTTT; CDR3: CASSLGGRGELFF
J: TRBJ2-7; size: NA; V: TRBV21-1; D: NA; DNA: TGTGCCAGCAGCTTGAGGGCAGGTAACTACGAGCAGTACTTC; CDR3: CASSLRAGNYEQYF
J: TRBJ1-6; size: NA; V: TRBV7-3; D: NA; DNA: TGTGCCAGCGGGGCGTCCTATAATTCACCCCTCCACTTT; CDR3: CASGASYNSPLHF
J: TRBJ2-7; size: NA; V: TRBV9; D: TRBD1; DNA: TGTGCCAGCAGCTCAGGGGGCTACGAGCAGTACTTC; CDR3: CASSSGGYEQYF
J: TRBJ2-3; size: NA; V: TRBV7-6; D: NA; DNA: TGTGCCAGCAGCTTAGGGTTAGCGGCACATACGCAGTATTTT; CDR3: CASSLGLAAHTQYF
J: TRBJ2-7; size: NA; V: TRBV6-5; D: TRBD1; DNA: TGTGCCAGCAGTCGGGGACAGTCCTCCTACGAGCAGTACTTC; CDR3: CASSRGQSSYEQYF
J: TRBJ1-2; size: NA; V: TRBV6-6; D: NA; DNA: TGTGCCAGCATCCCGGCAGGGGATCCATATGGCTACACCTTC; CDR3: CASIPAGDPYGYTF
J: TRBJ1-4; size: NA; V: TRBV7-2; D: TRBD1; DNA: TGTGCCAGCAGCTTAGGGCCGGGACAGGGTTTTGAAAAACTGTTTTTT; CDR3: CASSLGPGQGFEKLFF
J: TRBJ2-1; size: NA; V: TRBV29-1; D: TRBD2; DNA: TGCAGCGTGACGACTAGCGGTACCTACAATGAGCAGTTCTTC; CDR3: CSVTTSGTYNEQFF
J: TRBJ2-3; size: NA; V: TRBV4-2; D: TRBD2; DNA: TGTGCCAGCAGCCAAGATCGGGCTAGCGGGGAGAGCACAGATACGCAGTATTTT; CDR3: CASSQDRASGESTDTQYF
J: TRBJ1-2; size: NA; V: TRBV9; D: NA; DNA: TGTGCCAGCAGCGTGGGACAAAACTATGGCTACACCTTC; CDR3: CASSVGQNYGYTF
J: TRBJ1-1; size: NA; V: TRBV30; D: TRBD1; DNA: TGTGCCTGGAGCGGACAGGGATACACTGAAGCTTTCTTT; CDR3: CAWSGQGYTEAFF
J: TRBJ1-1; size: NA; V: TRBV18; D: TRBD1; DNA: TGTGCCAGCTCATTCAACTGGACAGGGCGAAACACTGAAGCTTTCTTT; CDR3: CASSFNWTGRNTEAFF
J: TRBJ2-7; size: NA; V: TRBV30; D: TRBD1; DNA: TGTGCCTGGAGTCGCGGGACAGGGGCCTACGAGCAGTACTTC; CDR3: CAWSRGTGAYEQYF
J: TRBJ1-2; size: NA; V: TRBV5-6; D: NA; DNA: TGTGCCAGCAGCTTGGCTGGGAGCAGTAACTATGGCTACACCTTC; CDR3: CASSLAGSSNYGYTF
J: TRBJ2-2; size: NA; V: TRBV27; D: NA; DNA: TGTGCCAGCAGTTCCTCGGGGGTGGGAACCGGGGAGCTGTTTTTT; CDR3: CASSSSGVGTGELFF
J: TRBJ2-7; size: NA; V: TRBV7-8; D: NA; DNA: TGTGCCAGCAGCTGGCGTCGGGACTGGTACGAGCAGTACTTC; CDR3: CASSWRRDWYEQYF
J: TRBJ1-5; size: NA; V: TRBV19; D: TRBD1; DNA: TGTGCCAGTAGGGACAGGAGCAATCAGCCCCAGCATTTT; CDR3: CASRDRSNQPQHF
J: TRBJ2-3; size: NA; V: TRBV5-1; D: TRBD1; DNA: TGCGCCAGCAGCTTAACGACAGGGCCCGCGGATACGCAGTATTTT; CDR3: CASSLTTGPADTQYF